This T cell receptor (beta chain) was captured by sequencing in a study of cytomegalovirus exposure and HLA in healthy donors. Measured with immunoSEQ multiplex PCR; TCRdb has only the in-frame clones, and not every one. The sample has fewer than 350,000 clones; roughly 90% are singletons. The CDR3 has 13 amino acids. The germline V gene has CDR1 SNHLY and CDR2 FYNNEI. The ends were cut back, 4 bases at V and 6 bases at J, with 11 bases in the middle. This receptor was taken from a woman under 30 in good health and CMV-seronegative. The V gene is TRBV2, the J gene TRBJ2-3, with D maybe TRBD1 (6 bases). The sequencing sample was made of PBMCs. This CDR3 is CASSGTAYDTQYF. In DNA form, the CDR3 reads TGTGCCAGCAGTGGGACAGCTTATGATACGCAGTATTTT. The full variable domain, rest sourced from reference TRBV2 and TRBJ2-3, is EPEVTQTPSHQVTQMGQEVILRCVPISNHLYFYWYRQILGQKVEFLVSFYNNEISEKSEIFDDQFSVERPDGSNFTLKIRSTKLEDSAMYFCASSGTAYDTQYFGPGTRLTVL.